This T cell receptor beta chain was recorded in a study of OX40 agonist ivuxolimab in advanced cancers. Study at large: Age averaged 60 years (range roughly 20 to 90), and approximately 80% were male. Study-wide results and caveats: Doses of 0.1 to 3.0 mg/kg were accompanied by clonal expansion of CD4+ and CD8+ blood T cells by week 6. In general, CD8+ T cells held more expanded clones than CD4+ did, on average.

The method was immunoSEQ multiplex PCR; TCRdb's version includes in-frame clones alone and lacks a portion of them. The repertoire consists of under 80,000 clones, with around 82% occurring once and the leading ten covering 5%. Trimming took off 0 bases at V and 0 bases at J, with 14 bases between the two ends. In germline, CDR1 is LNHNV, CDR2 YYDKDF (reference sequence). The CDR3 totals 17 residues. As for this clone: Its antigen remains unidentified.

The rearrangement joins TRBV15 to TRBJ2-5; the D gene is possibly TRBD2 (5 bases). Here the sequenced sample was CD4+ or CD8+ T cells sorted from blood, taken in a trial of the OX40 agonist ivuxolimab. The TCR sequence derives from an adult with an advanced solid tumor such as melanoma, head and neck, liver or kidney cancer. The CDR3 sequence is CATSRDRFSGNQETQYF. The CDR3 DNA reads as TGTGCCACCAGCAGAGATCGATTCTCCGGGAACCAAGAGACCCAGTACTTC.